The 18 T cell receptor beta chains below all came from one sample that was sequenced in a study of CD8+ T cells in alopecia areata. RNA extraction was followed by reverse transcription into cDNA, which acted as the sequencing template. The data were produced by immunoSEQ multiplex PCR, yet TCRdb's version contains in-frame clones alone and is incomplete. The sample yields 170,000 or so clones, approximately 56% seen once. The sample was CD4+ T cells sorted from blood, taken at week 0. These TCRs come from a human donor with alopecia areata.

CDR3 DNA sequence: TGCAGCGTTGGTCTCAACGAGCAGTACTTC. This gives the protein CSVGLNEQYF. The V and J genes are TRBV29-1 and TRBJ2-7, with D hard to call. The CDR3 is 10 residues long. The V end lost 4 bases, the J end lost 5 bases, and 6 bases lay between the germline ends. Germline V gene lookup returns CDR1 SQVTM and CDR2 ANQGSEA.

The chain has TRBV18 and TRBJ1-1, with D unresolved. The CDR3 spans 16 residues. Germline lookup yields CDR1 KGHSH and CDR2 LQKENI. Trimming stripped 1 base from V and 5 bases from J, with 17 bases between. CDR3 sequence (DNA): TGTGCCAGCTCACCACTTGGTGGTCTCGGCGGGACTGAAGCTTTCTTT. Encoded protein: CASSPLGGLGGTEAFF.

The gene calls are TRBV4-1 and TRBJ2-5, with D tentatively TRBD2 (6 bases). With 2 bases removed from V and 6 bases from J, the gap between germline ends came to 13 bases. The CDR3 sequence is 14 residues long. Germline V lookup: CDR1 MGHRA, CDR2 YSYEKL. The CDR3 sequence: CASSQWGGRKTQYF. DNA for the CDR3: TGCGCCAGCAGCCAATGGGGTGGGAGGAAGACCCAGTACTTC.

This chain uses TRBV4-1 with TRBJ1-6; D uncertain. This CDR3 contains 15 residues. Germline CDR1 reads MGHRA; CDR2 reads YSYEKL. The V and J ends lost 4 bases and 7 bases respectively, with 14 bases between them. CDR3 nucleotides: TGCGCCAGCAGCCTGGGTCCCAGCCAGAATTCACCCCTCCACTTT. This codes for CASSLGPSQNSPLHF.

The chain combines TRBV13 with TRBJ2-2, with D unresolved. The germline gives CDR1 PRHDT, CDR2 FYEKMQ (reference sequence). This CDR3 has 17 amino acids. V lost 1 base, J lost 3 bases, and 15 bases lay in between. CDR3 sequence reads: CASSLVFGPLHTGELFF. The CDR3 DNA reads as TGTGCCAGCAGCTTAGTTTTTGGGCCGTTACACACCGGGGAGCTGTTTTTT.

This CDR3 is CASSVRADSNQPQHF. The CDR3 nucleotides read TGTGCCAGCAGCGTACGGGCCGATAGCAATCAGCCCCAGCATTTT. The chain uses TRBV9 and TRBJ1-5; D remains ambiguous. In germline, CDR1 is SGDLS, CDR2 YYNGEE. CDR3 size: 15 residues. Trimming cost V 1 base and J 0 bases, with 8 bases left between them. The full variable domain, its missing parts supplied by reference TRBV9 and TRBJ1-5, is DSGVTQTPKHLITATGQRVTLRCSPRSGDLSVYWYQQSLDQGLQFLIQYYNGEERAKGNILERFSAQQFPDLHSELNLSSLELGDSALYFCASSVRADSNQPQHFGDGTRLSIL.

This clone was observed a few times. The chain joins TRBV6-5 to TRBJ2-1; TRBD1 matches at 8 bases. CDR1 is MNHEY, CDR2 SVGAGI, per germline. The CDR3 is 15 residues long. The V segment lost 6 bases and the J segment 5 bases; nucleotides outside the gene matches: 9. In DNA, the CDR3 is TGTGCCAGCAGCTCCAACGGACAGGGCCACAATGAGCAGTTCTTC. Protein: CASSSNGQGHNEQFF.

Only a few counts were recorded for this clone. The CDR3 is CAISEFSEQFF. The DNA for the CDR3 is TGTGCCATCAGTGAATTTAGTGAGCAGTTCTTC. The rearrangement links TRBV10-3 to TRBJ2-1; unclear D gene. The germline V gene has CDR1 ENHRY and CDR2 SYGVKD. Trimming stripped 3 bases from V and 9 bases from J, with 6 bases between. The CDR3 has 11 residues.

In its sample, this clone was seen a few times. V is TRBV29-1 and J is TRBJ2-3; tentative D call: TRBD1 (5 bases). CDR1 and CDR2 from the germline V gene are SQVTM and ANQGSEA. The ends were cut back, 7 bases at V and 2 bases at J, with 34 bases in the middle. The CDR3 loop spans 20 amino acids. The CDR3 nucleotides are TGCAGCGCCCCCGACCGTCCCCTCCGAAGGGGCGGACCAGTCACAGATACGCAGTATTTT. As protein: CSAPDRPLRRGGPVTDTQYF.

This clone has ten or more counts. The rearrangement uses TRBV4-2 and TRBJ2-5, with 11 bases matching TRBD2. This CDR3 is 16 amino acids long. Trimming took 3 bases from V and 3 from J; bases not matched to a gene: 6. Germline CDR1 LGHNA, CDR2 YNFKEQ. CDR3: CASSQGTSGSKETQYF. DNA of the CDR3: TGTGCCAGCAGCCAGGGCACTAGCGGGAGCAAAGAGACCCAGTACTTC.

This clone was counted between two and nine times. The chain has TRBV11-2 and TRBJ2-7; 7 bases match TRBD1. The CDR3 covers 15 residues. Unmatched junction bases numbered 13, after V lost 5 bases and J lost 6 bases. Per germline, CDR1 SGHAT and CDR2 FQNNGV. In nucleotides, the CDR3 is TGTGCCAGCAGCCCCACACCGACAGGGATCTCCGAGCAGTACTTC. It yields the protein CASSPTPTGISEQYF.

This chain joins TRBV29-1 and TRBJ2-2; TRBD2 might be the D (6 bases). The germline V gene has CDR1 SQVTM and CDR2 ANQGSEA. Trimming removed 5 bases from V and 1 base from J, with 8 bases in between. The CDR3 consists of 13 residues. CDR3 nucleotide sequence: TGCAGCGTTCGGCGGGGGAACACCGGGGAGCTGTTTTTT. Amino acid sequence: CSVRRGNTGELFF.

The CDR3 nucleotides read TGCAGCGTTGGAACTTGGTCAGGGGGAGCTTTCTTT. The encoded protein is CSVGTWSGGAFF. The V gene is TRBV29-1, the J gene TRBJ1-1; 7 nucleotides align to TRBD1. V gave up 4 bases and J gave up 10 bases; unmatched junction bases: 9. The CDR3 totals 12 residues. Germline lookup yields CDR1 SQVTM and CDR2 ANQGSEA.

This clone came up a few times. The chain has TRBV29-1 and TRBJ2-7; perhaps TRBD2 as D (5 bases). From germline, CDR1 is SQVTM and CDR2 ANQGSEA. The CDR3 consists of 14 residues. The V and J ends lost 4 bases and 4 bases respectively, with 17 bases between them. As DNA, the CDR3 is TGCAGCGTTGGGACTGATCCTAGCCAGTACGAGCAGTACTTC. Amino acid sequence: CSVGTDPSQYEQYF.

This clone is a singleton in its sample. This rearrangement joins TRBV2 to TRBJ2-1, with D perhaps matching TRBD2 (5 bases). The length of the CDR3 is 12 residues. V lost 3 bases, J lost 8 bases, and 8 bases lay in between. In germline, CDR1 is SNHLY, CDR2 FYNNEI. The CDR3 DNA follows: TGTGCCAGCAGTGACGAGGGCCATGAGCAGTTCTTC. Translated: CASSDEGHEQFF.

As concerns this clone: A junction end diverges from the germline sequence, so it may reflect a read error. The chain uses TRBV29-1 and TRBJ2-7; maybe TRBD2 (5 bases). CDR1 and CDR2 from the germline V gene are SQVTM and ANQGSEA. The CDR3 length is 15 residues. The CDR3 bases are TGCAGCATTGATGTGAGCGGAGCGCCCGGGGACGAGCAGTACTTC. Translating it yields CSIDVSGAPGDEQYF.

About this clone itself: The CDR3 carries no conserved terminal phenylalanine or tryptophan, so it likely arises from a read error. The limits of the CDR3 on the DNA are not certain, so only TCRdb's listed CDR3 is given. This chain connects TRBV4-2 to TRBJ1-5; whether TRBD1, the table's D call, matches the DNA was not checked. The CDR3 spans 11 residues, counting both ends. The germline V gene encodes CDR1 LGHNA and CDR2 YNFKEQ. CDR3 sequence reads: CASSQDWADLL.

The rearrangement uses TRBV5-1 and TRBJ1-2; D is uncertain. Germline V gene lookup returns CDR1 SGHRS and CDR2 YFSETQ. The V end was cut by 4 bases, the J end by 8 bases, with 21 bases between. The length of the CDR3 is 15 residues. Written as DNA, the CDR3 is TGCGCCAGCAGCGAAAGGACCCCCGAGCTAACCGGCTACACCTTC. This translates into CASSERTPELTGYTF.